Shown below are 14 T cell receptor beta chains from a single sample sequenced in a study of vaccination and CD4 T cells after COVID-19. With the Oncomine TCR Beta short-read assay, DNA from cultured CD4+ T cells was sequenced. Via MiXCR, TCRdb re-called the PCR reads, giving one row per CDR3 protein. The sample records roughly 19,000 distinct CDR3 sequences, less than 60% being singletons. Treatment here: roughly ten-day PBMC culture with coronavirus spike peptide pools or control peptides (ViraFEST assay). Antigen specificity for these receptors is unknown. The sample in question was CD4+ T cells from blood, cultured in vitro, obtained after SARS-CoV-2 vaccination. All receptors come from a human donor who had recovered from COVID-19.

This clonotype was recorded a few times. The chain has TRBV6-1 and TRBJ1-2, with 11 bases matching TRBD1. The CDR3 length is 13 residues. Germline-derived CDR1 and CDR2 are MNHNS and SASEGT. The V gene end was trimmed by 6 bases and the J gene end by 6 bases; junction bases not matched to a gene: 3. The CDR3 spells CASSPDRGHGYTF. CDR3 nucleotide sequence: TGTGCCAGCAGCCCGGACAGGGGGCATGGCTACACCTTC.

The chain combines TRBV12-3 or TRBV12-4 with TRBJ2-7, with D hard to call. This CDR3 spans 13 amino acids. The V end was cut by 3 bases, the J end by 4 bases, with 10 bases between. CDR3 amino acids: CASSFKLGYEQYF. CDR3 DNA sequence: TGTGCCAGCAGTTTTAAGCTAGGGTACGAGCAGTACTTC.

The chain links TRBV11-3 to TRBJ1-2; possible D gene TRBD1, 5 bases. V shed 3 bases and J shed 7 bases, with 12 bases lying between them. The CDR3 extends over 13 amino acids. Germline CDR1 SGHNT, CDR2 YENEEA. CDR3 loop: CASSFGGARGYTF. CDR3 nucleotides: TGTGCCAGCAGCTTTGGAGGGGCTCGTGGCTACACCTTC.

This clonotype appeared a few times. This rearrangement joins TRBV6-5 to TRBJ2-7; D call uncertain. The germline V and J ends were trimmed by 0 bases and 5 bases, with 11 bases remaining between them. CDR3 length: 14 residues. CDR1 and CDR2 (germline): MNHEY, SVGAGI. The CDR3 DNA reads as TGTGCCAGCAGTTACTCGATACGTGGCGACGAGCAGTACTTC. Its translation: CASSYSIRGDEQYF.

The chain recombines TRBV27 with TRBJ2-3; D is ambiguous. CDR1 is MNHEY and CDR2 is SMNVEV in the germline V gene (reference sequence). Trimming took off 1 base at V and 11 bases at J, with 10 bases between the two ends. The CDR3 loop spans 12 amino acids. The CDR3: CASSLFGSKQYF. For the CDR3, the DNA is TGTGCCAGCAGTTTATTCGGCTCGAAGCAGTATTTT.

The chain couples TRBV11-3 to TRBJ2-1, with TRBD2 matching 12 bases. The CDR3 is made up of 16 amino acids. J was trimmed by 4 bases and V by 2 bases; bases with no gene match: 3. Germline V lookup: CDR1 SGHNT, CDR2 YENEEA. The CDR3 nucleotides read TGTGCCAGCAGCTTATTGCTAGCGGGAGGGTACAATGAGCAGTTCTTC. Translated, it gives CASSLLLAGGYNEQFF.

This clonotype was recorded a few times. This chain connects TRBV4-1 to TRBJ1-1; 8 nucleotides agree with TRBD1. The ends lost 0 bases at V and 14 bases at J; junction bases unmatched: 11. Germline values: CDR1 MGHRA, CDR2 YSYEKL. The CDR3 loop spans 14 amino acids. The CDR3 bases are TGCGCCAGCAGCCAAGATCGGGCAGGGGGCAAAAGATTCTTT. Protein: CASSQDRAGGKRFF.

Remarks on this clonotype: At one boundary the junction diverges from the germline segment, which might be a read error. The V call is TRBV12-3 or TRBV12-4, the J call TRBJ2-3, with D hard to call. The CDR3 runs 12 residues. The CDR3 bases are TGTGCCAGCAATTTAGAGCGAGATACGCAGTATTTT. The encoded protein is CASNLERDTQYF.

This clonotype was detected a few times. V is TRBV7-2 and J is TRBJ2-3, with D uncertain. Trimming pared 5 bases from V and 3 bases from J, leaving 15 bases between. The germline CDR1 and CDR2 sequences are SGHTA and FQGNSA. The CDR3 has 15 amino acids. CDR3 nucleotides: TGTGCCAGCAGCCCCCCGGGCCACGGAACAGATACGCAGTATTTT. This gives the protein CASSPPGHGTDTQYF.

This clonotype appeared a few times. The chain uses TRBV7-9 and TRBJ1-1; 8 positions agree with TRBD1. CDR1 and CDR2 (germline): SEHNR, FQNEAQ (reference sequence). V gave up 3 bases and J gave up 8 bases; unmatched junction bases: 8. There are 14 residues in the CDR3. The CDR3 spells CASSFSSDRGEAFF. Written as DNA, the CDR3 is TGTGCCAGCAGCTTCTCATCTGACAGGGGCGAAGCTTTCTTT.

The V and J genes are TRBV30 and TRBJ2-7; D possibly corresponds to TRBD1 (6 bases). The CDR3 runs 12 residues. The germline V gene has CDR1 GTSNPN and CDR2 SVGIG (reference sequence). Trimming removed 4 bases from V and 3 bases from J, with 10 bases in between. DNA for the CDR3: TGTGCCTGGAAGGACAGCCGCTACGAGCAGTACTTC. This translates into CAWKDSRYEQYF.

The J gene is TRBJ1-5, the V gene TRBV4-3; D is perhaps TRBD1 (6 bases). V lost 4 bases to trimming and J lost 3 bases, with 16 bases between them. The CDR3 has 16 residues. Germline V gene lookup returns CDR1 LGHNA and CDR2 YSLEER. The CDR3 coding sequence is TGCGCCAGCAGCCCCCAGTGGACAGACGTCAATCAGCCCCAGCATTTT. It specifies CASSPQWTDVNQPQHF.

This sequence joins TRBV10-2 and TRBJ1-5, with 8 bases matching TRBD1. This CDR3 is built from 18 residues. Losses at the gene ends were 3 bases for V and 2 bases for J; bases not matched to a gene: 12. CDR1 is WSHSY and CDR2 is SAAADI in the germline V gene. In DNA form, the CDR3 reads TGCGCCAGCAGTGAAGGCAGGGGGCTGGCGGGGCGCAATCAGCCCCAGCATTTT. This gives the protein CASSEGRGLAGRNQPQHF.

The rearrangement joins TRBV18 to TRBJ1-1, with D possibly matching TRBD1 (6 bases). CDR3 length equals 14 residues. V dropped 4 bases and J dropped 3 bases, with 12 bases sitting between them. Per the germline V gene, CDR1 is KGHSH and CDR2 is LQKENI. CDR3 in amino acids: CASSRGQGDTEAFF. CDR3 DNA: TGTGCCAGCTCACGGGGGCAGGGAGACACTGAAGCTTTCTTT.